This T cell receptor beta chain was observed in a study of type 1 regulatory T cells. As for the study in general: An in vitro protocol generated T-allo10, a Tr1-enriched, alloantigen-specific CD4 T cell product. Broader study findings: Compared with non-Tr1 cells, Tr1 cells showed a narrower TCR repertoire.

This clonotype was observed at least ten times. As yet, its antigen is unknown. The CDR3 contains 17 residues. Trimming took 4 bases from V and 2 from J; bases not matched to a gene: 8. Looked up from germline, CDR1 is SGDLS and CDR2 is YYNGEE. TCRdb passed the reads through MiXCR, listing each CDR3 protein once. The table has around 65,000 distinct CDR3 sequences, 49% seen once. This TCR was sampled from a human donor in good health. The sequenced sample consisted of cultured non-Tr1 T cells, either the whole culture or a sorted T cell fraction (not recorded which). The J gene is TRBJ1-3, the V gene TRBV9, with 11 bases aligning to TRBD1. CDR3 DNA: TGTGCCAGCAGCCCTCAAGGACAGGGGGCGACTGGAAACACCATATATTTT. Residues: CASSPQGQGATGNTIYF.